This T cell receptor (delta chain) was documented in a study of gamma-delta T cells after stem cell transplantation. CDR3 length: 18 residues. Trimming cost V 3 bases and J 0 bases; bases outside gene matches: 9. Per the germline V gene, CDR1 is GEAIGNYY and CDR2 is EKD. TCRdb applied CATT to the RT-PCR reads for clone calling. The data contain around 2,000 delta-chain clones, around 18% of them seen just once; the ten biggest clones take up under 40%. Material for sequencing was gamma-delta T cells. The chain is built from TRDV2 and TRDJ1, with 13 bases aligning to TRDD3. The clonotype comes from a human donor. It is not recorded whose cells these are; they may come from a transplant donor. The CDR3 reads CACDPVLGDTTDTDKLIF. The CDR3 coding sequence is TGTGCCTGTGACCCAGTACTGGGGGATACGACGGACACCGATAAACTCATCTTT.